These 8 T cell receptor beta chains share one sample of origin, sequenced in a study of glioma-infiltrating T cells. The iRepertoire nested amplicon-rescue multiplex PCR amplified TCR alpha and beta CDR3s from RNA. MiXCR, applied by TCRdb to the multiplex PCR reads, yields one record per CDR3 protein. This table holds around 390,000 distinct CDR3 sequences, about two fifths found once. The specimen sequenced was glioma tissue, nonneoplastic brain tissue, or PBMCs (not recorded which). Receptors originate from a human donor with low-grade glioma or glioblastoma, undergoing nonglioma brain surgery, or in good health (not recorded which).

The V gene is TRBV5-8, the J gene TRBJ1-5, with TRBD1 matching over 9 bases. V dropped 4 bases and J dropped 6; count of bases not matched to a gene: 8. CDR1 and CDR2 (germline): SGHTS, YDEGEE. The CDR3 is 15 amino acids. CDR3 DNA sequence: TGTGCCAGCAGCGTCGGGACAGGGTCCCGTCAGCCCCAGCATTTT. Its translation: CASSVGTGSRQPQHF.

The J gene is TRBJ2-4, the V gene TRBV20-1, with a weak D call TRBD1 (6 bases). The V end was cut by 4 bases, the J end by 6 bases, with 13 bases between. The V gene's germline CDR1 is DFQATT and CDR2 SNEGSKA (reference sequence). This CDR3 has 13 residues. The CDR3, as DNA: TGCAGTGCTAAAACAGGGAGTGGAAACATTCAGTACTTC. Translated, it gives CSAKTGSGNIQYF.

This clonotype was picked up a small number of times. V is TRBV20-1 and J is TRBJ2-7; D is possibly TRBD2 (5 bases). The CDR3 totals 16 residues. CDR1 is DFQATT and CDR2 is SNEGSKA in the germline V gene (reference sequence). Between the trimmed V and J ends, which lost 0 bases and 0 bases, there was a span of 15 bases. The DNA of the CDR3 is TGCAGTGCTAGAGATCCAAGCGGCATCAGCTCCTACGAGCAGTACTTC. Amino acids: CSARDPSGISSYEQYF.

In its sample, this clonotype was seen a few times. V usage is TRBV28 and J usage is TRBJ1-5, with 7 bases lining up with TRBD1. V lost 8 bases and J lost 6; bases outside the gene matches: 10. Germline CDR1 MDHEN, CDR2 SYDVKM. There are 14 residues in the CDR3. CDR3 nucleotide sequence: TGTGCCAGCGAGGGGGCCTTTTCGGTTCAGCCCCAGCATTTT. It yields the protein CASEGAFSVQPQHF.

There are many counts of this clonotype. V gene TRBV28 combines with J gene TRBJ1-2; no reliable D call. The CDR3 sequence is 10 residues long. CDR1 MDHEN and CDR2 SYDVKM come from the germline V gene. V shed 5 bases and J shed 5 bases, with 3 bases lying between them. The CDR3 coding sequence is TGTGCCAGCAGTCAATATGGCTACACCTTC. It translates to CASSQYGYTF.

This clonotype was seen just once. The rearrangement uses TRBV10-3 and TRBJ1-4; D is perhaps TRBD1 (5 bases). The V end lost 11 bases, the J end lost 7 bases, and 26 bases lay between the germline ends. This CDR3 has 16 residues. From germline, CDR1 is ENHRY and CDR2 SYGVKD. CDR3 protein: CAARTGDPGFGEKLFF. The CDR3 coding sequence is TGTGCCGCCAGAACCGGGGACCCGGGGTTCGGTGAAAAACTGTTTTTT.

In regard to this clonotype: This may stem from a read error, because a much larger clone lies one nucleotide away. The V gene is TRBV28, the J gene TRBJ1-2; D is unresolved. The CDR3 runs to 15 residues. Germline V gene lookup returns CDR1 MDHEN and CDR2 SYDVKM. V shed 6 bases and J shed 4 bases, with 18 bases lying between them. The CDR3 sequence is CASSPRTGSSYGYTF. The CDR3 region has the DNA TGTGCCAGCAGCCCCCGCACCGGTTCGAGCTATGGCTACACCTTC.

This clonotype has at least ten counts. V and J are TRBV6-1 and TRBJ2-7; 8 positions agree with TRBD1. The trim removed 8 bases at V and 0 bases at J, leaving 9 bases unmatched. The CDR3 is made up of 15 amino acids. CDR1 is MNHNS, CDR2 SASEGT, per germline. The CDR3 protein is CASLRGQVFSYEQYF. CDR3 nucleotides: TGTGCCAGCTTAAGGGGACAGGTGTTCTCCTACGAGCAGTACTTC.